This T cell receptor beta chain was obtained from a study of blood T cell repertoires in COVID-19. The germline V gene encodes CDR1 LNHDA and CDR2 SQIVND (reference sequence). The CDR3 covers 14 residues. Trimming left V 2 bases short and J 2 bases short, with 9 bases between. Sequencing used immunoSEQ multiplex PCR; TCRdb keeps in-frame clones, though not all of them. The sample has about 150,000 clones, about four fifths seen once; the top ten hold roughly 29%. Sequencing was performed on peripheral blood. The chain links TRBV19 to TRBJ1-2; D perhaps matches TRBD1 (6 bases). This sequence was found in a woman aged 55-69 years with acute or convalescent COVID-19. CDR3 region: CASSIRDTNYGYTF. The CDR3 DNA follows: TGTGCCAGTAGTATAAGGGACACCAACTATGGCTACACCTTC.